This T cell receptor beta chain was sequenced in a study of blood T cell repertoires in COVID-19. Within 2 weeks before study entry, exposed participants met a COVID-19 case. The sample holds one count of this clone. The repertoire was sequenced with immunoSEQ multiplex PCR; TCRdb's copy has only in-frame clones and lacks some. This sample yields 350,000 to 450,000 clones, of which 80% to 95% are seen a single time; about 0.83% belongs to the top ten. From germline, CDR1 is SEHNR and CDR2 FQNEAQ (reference sequence). The CDR3 spans 15 residues. With 4 bases removed from V and 1 base from J, the gap between germline ends came to 11 bases.

This TCR was sampled from a middle-aged woman who had been exposed to COVID-19. Sequencing was carried out using PBMCs or T cells enriched from blood (not recorded which). The genes are TRBV7-9 and TRBJ2-1; the D is unclear. The CDR3 spells CASSSSDNSYNEQFF. CDR3 in DNA: TGTGCCAGCAGCTCCAGTGACAATTCCTACAATGAGCAGTTCTTC.